These 18 T cell receptor beta chains originate from one sample sequenced in a study of blood T cell repertoires in COVID-19. Profiled with immunoSEQ multiplex PCR; TCRdb holds only in-frame clones, not every one. This table has 300,000 to 350,000 clones, approximately 90% appearing once. Sequenced: PBMCs or T cells enriched from blood (not recorded which). The receptors shown here come from a woman aged 30 to 39 who had been exposed to COVID-19.

About this clone itself: Other DNA sequences within the sample encode an identical CDR3. This chain links TRBV5-1 with TRBJ1-5, with 7 bases aligning to TRBD1. Trimming cost V 0 bases and J 4 bases; bases outside gene matches: 4. Germline loops: CDR1 SGHRS, CDR2 YFSETQ. The CDR3 is made up of 15 amino acids. For the CDR3, the DNA is TGCGCCAGCAGCTTGGGACAGGGCGGTAATCAGCCCCAGCATTTT. Protein product: CASSLGQGGNQPQHF. The full variable domain, rest sourced from reference TRBV5-1 and TRBJ1-5, is KAGVTQTPRYLIKTRGQQVTLSCSPISGHRSVSWYQQTPGQGLQFLFEYFSETQRNKGNFPGRFSGRQFSNSRSEMNVSTLELGDSALYLCASSLGQGGNQPQHFGDGTRLSIL.

This chain connects TRBV6-5 to TRBJ1-2; TRBD1 matches at 10 bases. The CDR3 has 15 residues. V shed 6 bases and J 8 bases; nucleotides not matched to a gene: 12. CDR1 MNHEY and CDR2 SVGAGI come from the germline V gene. The DNA for the CDR3 is TGTGCCAGCAGGGGGACAGGGGCCCCGGTAGAAGGCTACACCTTC. This codes for CASRGTGAPVEGYTF.

The V gene is TRBV4-2, the J gene TRBJ1-1; a weak D match, TRBD1 (5 bases). The germline V and J ends were trimmed by 0 bases and 6 bases, with 17 bases remaining between them. This CDR3 comprises 16 residues. Germline V CDR1 and CDR2: LGHNA, YNFKEQ. CDR3 sequence: CASSQEGAGYNSEAFF. As DNA, the CDR3 is TGTGCCAGCAGCCAAGAAGGGGCAGGATATAATTCTGAAGCTTTCTTT.

This chain uses TRBV3-1 (or the pseudogene TRBV3-2) with TRBJ2-5; D is perhaps TRBD2 (6 bases). The CDR3 runs 16 residues. Germline assignment: CDR1 LGHDT and CDR2 YNNKEL (reference sequence). Trimming cost V 4 bases and J 5 bases, with 20 bases left between them. CDR3 in amino acids: CASSPWASEDLETQYF. The CDR3 DNA is TGTGCCAGCAGCCCCTGGGCTAGCGAGGATTTGGAGACCCAGTACTTC.

The rearrangement joins TRBV5-1 to TRBJ2-5; TRBD2 might be the D (6 bases). V lost 2 bases and J lost 4, with 9 bases in between. Looked up from germline, CDR1 is SGHRS and CDR2 is YFSETQ. This CDR3 spans 13 amino acids. The CDR3 DNA is TGCGCCAGCAGCTTTCCCGGGGGAGAGACCCAGTACTTC. Translated, it gives CASSFPGGETQYF.

This clone was counted a single time. J is TRBJ2-7 and V is TRBV7-2; D uncertain. The CDR3 is 16 amino acids. Germline V CDR1 and CDR2: SGHTA, FQGNSA. V lost 3 bases and J 4 bases, leaving 19 bases between the germline ends. The CDR3, as DNA: TGTGCCAGCAGCTTCCAACCCCCGGGTCGGATATACGAGCAGTACTTC. Residues: CASSFQPPGRIYEQYF.

The rearrangement links TRBV19 to TRBJ1-6, with 9 positions matching TRBD1. The germline gives CDR1 LNHDA, CDR2 SQIVND (reference sequence). The CDR3 sequence is 15 residues long. V shed 4 bases and J 14 bases; nucleotides not matched to a gene: 12. CDR3 nucleotides: TGTGCCAGTAGTACCGTCGGACAGGGGAAAAGATCCCTCCACTTT. Translation: CASSTVGQGKRSLHF.

V usage is TRBV19 and J usage is TRBJ1-1; D not resolved. Germline CDR1 is LNHDA and CDR2 is SQIVND (reference sequence). The germline V and J ends were trimmed by 7 bases and 2 bases, with 8 bases remaining between them. There are 12 residues in the CDR3. CDR3 protein: CASKSSNTEAFF. CDR3 bases: TGTGCCAGTAAGTCCAGTAACACTGAAGCTTTCTTT.

The J gene is TRBJ1-5, the V gene TRBV27, with 8 bases fitting TRBD1. V lost 6 bases, J lost 7 bases, and 8 bases stayed unmatched. The CDR3 spans 14 residues. From germline, CDR1 is MNHEY and CDR2 SMNVEV (reference sequence). CDR3 DNA: TGTGCCAGCAGACCGACAGGGGCAGGGCAGCCCCAGCATTTT. This sequence encodes CASRPTGAGQPQHF.

V usage is TRBV5-4 and J usage is TRBJ2-1; 8 bases align to TRBD2. The germline V gene encodes CDR1 SGHNT and CDR2 YYREEE (reference sequence). V lost 4 bases to trimming and J lost 5 bases; unmatched junction nucleotides: 5. The CDR3 is 14 amino acids. Here the CDR3 reads CASSDWTSHNEQFF. The CDR3 region has the DNA TGTGCCAGCAGCGACTGGACTAGCCACAATGAGCAGTTCTTC.

This clone was counted between two and nine times. The chain links TRBV7-3 to TRBJ2-1, with unresolved D. This CDR3 has 15 amino acids. Trimming removed 5 bases from V and 0 bases from J, with 11 bases in between. The V gene's germline CDR1 is SGHTA and CDR2 FQGTGA. CDR3 loop: CASSPGVNSYNEQFF. CDR3 in DNA: TGTGCCAGCAGCCCCGGAGTTAACTCCTACAATGAGCAGTTCTTC.

The count of this clone is one. The J gene is TRBJ1-2, the V gene TRBV6-5, with a possible D match to TRBD1 (6 bases). The CDR3 is 15 amino acids. CDR1 is MNHEY, CDR2 SVGAGI, per germline. The V end lost 2 bases, the J end lost 4 bases, and 14 bases lay between the germline ends. The CDR3 DNA sequence: TGTGCCAGCAGTTACGGTCTGGGGGCGGTCTATGGCTACACCTTC. Encoded protein: CASSYGLGAVYGYTF.

The chain has TRBV11-2 and TRBJ1-1; D remains ambiguous. V was cut by 4 bases and J by 5 bases, with 14 bases left in between. The germline V gene encodes CDR1 SGHAT and CDR2 FQNNGV. This CDR3 is 14 amino acids long. CDR3 loop: CASSSRAGGTEAFF. CDR3 DNA: TGTGCCAGCAGCTCGCGGGCCGGTGGAACTGAAGCTTTCTTT.

This clone came up once. The chain joins TRBV19 to TRBJ2-3; 11 nucleotides line up with TRBD2. V gave up 5 bases and J gave up 1 base; unmatched junction bases: 2. The CDR3 runs 15 residues. The germline gives CDR1 LNHDA, CDR2 SQIVND (reference sequence). CDR3 loop: CASSPLAGGTDTQYF. The CDR3, as DNA: TGTGCCAGTAGTCCACTAGCGGGGGGCACAGATACGCAGTATTTT.

The CDR3 spells CASSVGRANYGYTF. In nucleotides, the CDR3 is TGTGCCAGTTCCGTGGGGAGGGCAAACTATGGCTACACCTTC. The rearrangement joins TRBV25-1 to TRBJ1-2; D uncertain. This CDR3 contains 14 residues. CDR1 is MGHDK and CDR2 is SYGVNS in the germline V gene. The V and J ends lost 9 bases and 2 bases respectively, with 16 bases between them.

This clone came up once. The gene calls are TRBV5-1 and TRBJ2-5; 11 bases match TRBD2. The CDR3 length is 17 residues. Germline V gives CDR1 SGHRS, CDR2 YFSETQ. The V and J ends lost 4 bases and 2 bases, in that order; junction bases with no gene match: 10. DNA of the CDR3: TGCGCCAGCAGCCTTCCGACTAGCGGGGACCCACAAGAGACCCAGTACTTC. Its protein product is CASSLPTSGDPQETQYF. The full variable domain, completed using reference TRBV5-1 and TRBJ2-5, is KAGVTQTPRYLIKTRGQQVTLSCSPISGHRSVSWYQQTPGQGLQFLFEYFSETQRNKGNFPGRFSGRQFSNSRSEMNVSTLELGDSALYLCASSLPTSGDPQETQYFGPGTRLLVL.

This chain connects TRBV30 to TRBJ2-5; 11 bases match TRBD2. The germline V gene has CDR1 GTSNPN and CDR2 SVGIG (reference sequence). The CDR3 is made up of 13 amino acids. The CDR3 loop reads CASRLAGKETQYF. Written as DNA, the CDR3 is TGTGCAAGCCGACTAGCGGGGAAAGAGACCCAGTACTTC.

The chain has TRBV7-2 and TRBJ2-1; the match to TRBD1 covers 7 bases. The length of the CDR3 is 17 residues. Germline lookup yields CDR1 SGHTA and CDR2 FQGNSA. V was pared by 4 bases and J by 0 bases, with 9 bases of the junction left unmatched. CDR3 loop: CASSWWTGGSSYNEQFF. In DNA form, the CDR3 reads TGTGCCAGCAGCTGGTGGACAGGAGGAAGCTCCTACAATGAGCAGTTCTTC.